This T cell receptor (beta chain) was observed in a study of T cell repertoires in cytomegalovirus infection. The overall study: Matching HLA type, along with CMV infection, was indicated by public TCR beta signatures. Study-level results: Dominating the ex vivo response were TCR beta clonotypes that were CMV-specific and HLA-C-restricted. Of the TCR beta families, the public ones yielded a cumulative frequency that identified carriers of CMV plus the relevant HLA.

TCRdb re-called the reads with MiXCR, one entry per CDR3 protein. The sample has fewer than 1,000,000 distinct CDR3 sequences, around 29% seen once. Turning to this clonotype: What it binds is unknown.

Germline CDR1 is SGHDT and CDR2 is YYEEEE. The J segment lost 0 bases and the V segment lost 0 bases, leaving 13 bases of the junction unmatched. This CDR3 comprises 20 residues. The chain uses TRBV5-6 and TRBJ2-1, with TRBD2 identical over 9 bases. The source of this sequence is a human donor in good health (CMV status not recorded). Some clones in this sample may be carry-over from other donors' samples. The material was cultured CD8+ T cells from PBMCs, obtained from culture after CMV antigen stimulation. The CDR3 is CASSLGVWTSDSTSYNEQFF. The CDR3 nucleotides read TGTGCCAGCAGCTTGGGGGTTTGGACTAGCGATTCTACCTCCTACAATGAGCAGTTCTTC.